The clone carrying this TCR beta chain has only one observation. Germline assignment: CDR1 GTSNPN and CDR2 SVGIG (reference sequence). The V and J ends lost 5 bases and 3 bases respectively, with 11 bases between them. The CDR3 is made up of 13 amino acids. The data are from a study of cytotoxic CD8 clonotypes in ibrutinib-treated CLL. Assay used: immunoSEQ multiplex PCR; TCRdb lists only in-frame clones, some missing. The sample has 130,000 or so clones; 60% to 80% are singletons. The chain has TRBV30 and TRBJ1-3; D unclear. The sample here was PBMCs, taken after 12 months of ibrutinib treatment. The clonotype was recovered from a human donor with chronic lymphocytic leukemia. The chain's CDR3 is CAWAGNSGNTIYF. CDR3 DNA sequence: TGTGCCTGGGCCGGGAATAGTGGAAACACCATATATTTT.